This T cell receptor beta chain came from a study of radiation and T cells in renal cell carcinoma. Study-wide points: Baseline intratumoral clonotype presence is unknown without pretreatment biopsies. In blood, top tumor clones expanded by 2 weeks, shrinking by 4.

CDR3 length: 12 amino acids. With 5 bases removed from V and 7 bases from J, the gap between germline ends came to 11 bases. Looked up from germline, CDR1 is SNHLY and CDR2 is FYNNEI. The time point: blood 4 weeks post-SBRT, at nephrectomy. Treatment defined: 15 Gy SBRT to primary tumor, nephrectomy 4 weeks later. Nephrectomy followed 15 Gy stereotactic body radiation by 4 weeks. Clones were sequenced by immunoSEQ multiplex PCR, and TCRdb holds only the in-frame ones, with some missing. The sample gives about 170,000 clones, about 88% of which show up once; around 10% is in the top ten. In regard to this clone: Its cognate antigen is unknown.

The receptor was isolated from a woman aged 50 to 60 with renal cell carcinoma. V usage is TRBV2 and J usage is TRBJ1-1; maybe TRBD1 (5 bases). The sample here was blood, taken from a patient whose treatment included radiotherapy and nephrectomy. In DNA form, the CDR3 reads TGTGCCAGCAGTAGAGGACAAGTTGAAGCTTTCTTT. It translates to CASSRGQVEAFF.